This record looks at one T cell receptor beta chain sequence and its context. The record originates from a study of human T cells and chemical hapten exposure. The library attached unique molecular identifiers to individual cDNA molecules. One entry per CDR3 protein, called by TCRdb with MiXCR from the RACE reads. The table records about 110,000 distinct CDR3 sequences, 9.5% to 12% of them present only once. The CDR3 loop spans 15 amino acids. Trimming removed 3 bases from V and 5 bases from J; junction bases left unmatched: 9. The time point is: patch test 1, 2 weeks after DPC sensitization. Specified treatment: therapeutic diphenylcyclopropenone sensitization with weekly scalp DPC.

The material was whole blood, obtained in connection with sensitization to the hapten diphenylcyclopropenone (DPC). This clonotype was sampled from a woman aged 40 to 50 with alopecia areata. Some clones in this sample may be carry-over from other donors' samples. The chain carries TRBV12-3 or TRBV12-4 and TRBJ2-5; 7 bases line up with TRBD1. As DNA, the CDR3 is TGTGCCAGCAGTTTCTCGACAGGGTTATTTGAGACCCAGTACTTC. It encodes CASSFSTGLFETQYF.